These 26 T cell receptor beta chains were sequenced from one sample in a study of cytomegalovirus exposure and HLA in healthy donors. Amplification used 60 Vbeta primers and 13 Jbeta primers. Using immunoSEQ multiplex PCR, the repertoire was profiled, and TCRdb retains in-frame clones only, with some absent. The table includes more than 150,000 clones, 75% to 90% detected once. Sequenced sample: PBMCs. The receptors originated from a man in his late teens or twenties in good health and CMV-seropositive.

The V call is TRBV12-5, the J call TRBJ2-7; D may be TRBD1 (7 bases). Trimming removed 0 bases at V and 2 bases at J, with 14 bases between. The CDR3 extends over 16 amino acids. Germline V lookup: CDR1 LGHNT, CDR2 FRNRAP. This CDR3 reads CASGLVRGTATYEQYF. The CDR3 DNA reads as TGTGCTAGTGGTTTGGTTCGCGGGACAGCCACCTACGAGCAGTACTTC.

The chain has TRBV5-1 and TRBJ2-3; the match to TRBD1 covers 8 bases. The CDR3 is made up of 18 amino acids. The V segment lost 0 bases and the J segment 1 base; nucleotides outside the gene matches: 10. From germline, CDR1 is SGHRS and CDR2 YFSETQ. The CDR3 region has the DNA TGCGCCAGCAGCTTGGAACGGACAGGGATCTCGGGCACAGATACGCAGTATTTT. Amino acids: CASSLERTGISGTDTQYF.

V and J are TRBV15 and TRBJ2-2; 8 positions match TRBD2. The CDR3 sequence is 17 residues long. The germline gives CDR1 LNHNV, CDR2 YYDKDF (reference sequence). V was clipped by 3 bases and J by 5 bases; unmatched bases: 11. The CDR3: CATSSVPAGVLTGELFF. CDR3 in DNA: TGTGCCACCAGCAGTGTCCCAGCGGGGGTCCTTACCGGGGAGCTGTTTTTT.

V usage is TRBV7-3 and J usage is TRBJ2-6; D is undetermined. The germline V gene encodes CDR1 SGHTA and CDR2 FQGTGA. Trimming pared 5 bases from V and 1 base from J, leaving 6 bases between. This CDR3 comprises 14 residues. CDR3 amino acids: CASSPGSGANVLTF. DNA for the CDR3: TGTGCCAGCAGCCCCGGTTCTGGGGCCAACGTCCTGACTTTC.

The chain links TRBV5-4 to TRBJ1-1, with a tentative D call TRBD1 (5 bases). This CDR3 is 14 amino acids long. Germline V CDR1 and CDR2: SGHNT, YYREEE (reference sequence). Deletions cut 0 bases from V and 3 bases from J, with 9 bases between. The CDR3 DNA reads TGTGCCAGCAGCTTGGCAGGGCCTCACACTGAAGCTTTCTTT. Its translation: CASSLAGPHTEAFF.

The chain has TRBV30 and TRBJ1-3, with D uncertain. Per germline, CDR1 GTSNPN and CDR2 SVGIG (reference sequence). This CDR3 is built from 13 residues. V was trimmed by 6 bases and J by 3 bases, leaving 12 bases between them. The CDR3 sequence is CACVPLSGNTIYF. The CDR3 DNA reads TGTGCCTGCGTCCCTCTAAGTGGAAACACCATATATTTT.

This clone was observed a handful of times. The rearrangement joins TRBV12-5 to TRBJ2-5, with 8 bases fitting TRBD1. Germline-derived CDR1 and CDR2 are LGHNT and FRNRAP. There are 15 residues in the CDR3. V lost 1 base, J lost 5 bases, and 6 bases stayed unmatched. The CDR3 DNA reads TGTGCTAGTGGTTTGGACAGGGGGTCGAGGGAGACCCAGTACTTC. It specifies CASGLDRGSRETQYF.

This chain joins TRBV6-6 and TRBJ2-1; D possibly corresponds to TRBD2 (6 bases). In germline, CDR1 is MNHNY, CDR2 SVGAGI (reference sequence). The CDR3 is made up of 11 amino acids. V lost 6 bases and J lost 9, with 9 bases in between. In DNA form, the CDR3 reads TGTGCCAGCAGGGGGGGTCCTGAGCAGTTCTTC. Translating gives CASRGGPEQFF.

The chain combines TRBV2 with TRBJ2-1; TRBD2 matches at 12 bases. V shed 4 bases, J shed 7 bases, and the junction held 8 bases outside the gene matches. The germline CDR1 and CDR2 sequences are SNHLY and FYNNEI. The length of the CDR3 is 16 residues. The CDR3 is CASSARASGGANEQFF. CDR3 nucleotide sequence: TGTGCCAGCAGTGCGCGGGCTAGCGGGGGGGCGAATGAGCAGTTCTTC.

This sequence joins TRBV5-1 and TRBJ1-2; TRBD1 matches 7 bases. The J segment lost 8 bases and the V segment lost 1 base, leaving 20 bases of the junction unmatched. This CDR3 region has 18 residues. Germline V gene lookup returns CDR1 SGHRS and CDR2 YFSETQ. As DNA, the CDR3 is TGCGCCAGCAGCTTGACCGGATTGGGCCGCAGGGGGATGGGAGGCTACACCTTC. Translated: CASSLTGLGRRGMGGYTF.

The V call is TRBV7-9, the J call TRBJ1-1; 9 bases are shared with TRBD1. Germline lookup yields CDR1 SEHNR and CDR2 FQNEAQ (reference sequence). Trimming took 5 bases from V and 3 from J; bases not matched to a gene: 7. This CDR3 spans 15 amino acids. CDR3 sequence (DNA): TGTGCCAGCAGCACATACAGGGGGCCGGACACTGAAGCTTTCTTT. Translating it yields CASSTYRGPDTEAFF.

This clone appeared a few times. This chain joins TRBV4-3 and TRBJ2-3; 10 bases agree with TRBD1. Germline CDR1 LGHNA, CDR2 YSLEER. The CDR3 sequence is 15 residues long. After removal of 2 bases from V and 4 bases from J, the junction contained 3 bases not matched to a gene. The CDR3 loop is CASSQKTGGADTQYF. The CDR3 bases are TGCGCCAGCAGCCAAAAGACAGGGGGCGCAGATACGCAGTATTTT.

This clone was counted only a few times. This sequence joins TRBV6-5 and TRBJ1-4, with 11 bases identical to TRBD1. CDR1 and CDR2 (germline): MNHEY, SVGAGI. After removal of 2 bases from V and 6 bases from J, the junction contained 2 bases not matched to a gene. CDR3 size: 15 residues. The CDR3 here is CASSYRDRGDEKLFF. In nucleotides, the CDR3 is TGTGCCAGCAGTTACAGGGACAGGGGGGATGAAAAACTGTTTTTT.

This chain links TRBV19 with TRBJ1-2; 10 positions agree with TRBD1. Unmatched junction bases numbered 10, after V lost 6 bases and J lost 9 bases. This CDR3 contains 14 residues. Per the germline V gene, CDR1 is LNHDA and CDR2 is SQIVND (reference sequence). The CDR3 region has the DNA TGTGCCAGTAGCATTGACAGGGGGCTTAGTAGCTACACCTTC. Translated: CASSIDRGLSSYTF.

This chain links TRBV30 with TRBJ2-2; 7 bases fit TRBD1. Germline V lookup: CDR1 GTSNPN, CDR2 SVGIG (reference sequence). CDR3 length: 15 amino acids. Losses at the gene ends were 5 bases for V and 3 bases for J; bases not matched to a gene: 9. This CDR3 is CAWLTGYWDTGELFF. The CDR3 nucleotides read TGTGCCTGGTTGACAGGGTATTGGGACACCGGGGAGCTGTTTTTT.

CDR3 sequence reads: CASRRDRGNSPLHF. In nucleotides, the CDR3 is TGTGCCAGCAGGAGAGACAGGGGGAATTCACCCCTCCACTTT. The chain combines TRBV6-1 with TRBJ1-6; TRBD1 aligns across 9 bases. The CDR3 has 14 amino acids. J was trimmed by 7 bases and V by 6 bases; bases with no gene match: 4. Germline lookup yields CDR1 MNHNS and CDR2 SASEGT.

The gene calls are TRBV5-1 and TRBJ2-7; 9 bases align to TRBD2. The V and J ends lost 4 bases and 1 base, in that order; junction bases with no gene match: 6. The CDR3 is 15 amino acids. Germline CDR1 SGHRS, CDR2 YFSETQ. CDR3 nucleotides: TGCGCCAGCAGCCCTATAGCGGGGGTTTCCTACGAGCAGTACTTC. Protein sequence: CASSPIAGVSYEQYF.

V and J are TRBV7-8 and TRBJ1-5; the D is unclear. The germline V and J ends were trimmed by 5 bases and 7 bases, with 12 bases remaining between them. Germline V gene data show CDR1 as SGHVS and CDR2 as FQNEAQ. This CDR3 spans 13 amino acids. CDR3 loop: CASSRGLEQPQHF. The CDR3 DNA reads TGTGCCAGCAGCCGCGGGTTGGAGCAGCCCCAGCATTTT.

This chain connects TRBV5-1 to TRBJ2-1; possible D gene TRBD2, 6 bases. Trimming took 3 bases from V and 5 from J, leaving 18 bases between them. The length of the CDR3 is 16 residues. Looked up from germline, CDR1 is SGHRS and CDR2 is YFSETQ. This chain's CDR3 is CASSSLRTGGDNEQFF. The CDR3 DNA is TGCGCCAGCAGCTCCCTTCGTACCGGCGGGGACAATGAGCAGTTCTTC.

This clone was counted once. Sequence at one end of the junction differs from germline and may be a read error. The V and J genes are TRBV7-9 and TRBJ2-7; 7 nucleotides align to TRBD1. The CDR3 is 13 amino acids. Germline CDR1 and CDR2: SEHNR and FQNEAQ (reference sequence). CDR3 sequence reads: CSSNLQGFYEQYF. The CDR3 region has the DNA TGTTCCAGCAACTTACAGGGGTTCTACGAGCAGTACTTC.

The chain has TRBV9 and TRBJ1-2; 7 nucleotides match TRBD1. V lost 3 bases to trimming and J lost 2 bases; unmatched junction nucleotides: 4. Per germline, CDR1 SGDLS and CDR2 YYNGEE. CDR3 length equals 14 residues. CDR3: CASSGQGQNYGYTF. The CDR3 DNA sequence: TGTGCCAGCAGCGGACAGGGACAGAACTATGGCTACACCTTC.

The chain carries TRBV7-6 and TRBJ2-3, with 9 bases aligning to TRBD1. Losses at the gene ends were 7 bases for V and 3 bases for J; bases not matched to a gene: 5. Looked up from germline, CDR1 is SGHVS and CDR2 is FNYEAQ. The CDR3 runs 14 residues. As DNA, the CDR3 is TGTGCCAGCACCCTGGGGACAGGGACAGATACGCAGTATTTT. Its translation: CASTLGTGTDTQYF.

The chain is built from TRBV27 and TRBJ1-2, with unresolved D. This CDR3 region has 13 residues. Trimming removed 8 bases at V and 5 bases at J, with 15 bases between. Per the germline V gene, CDR1 is MNHEY and CDR2 is SMNVEV (reference sequence). CDR3 residues: CASSGSRLYGYTF. The CDR3 DNA is TGTGCCAGCTCGGGCAGCCGACTATATGGCTACACCTTC.

The V and J genes are TRBV15 and TRBJ2-1, with 10 bases lining up with TRBD2. The CDR3 is made up of 16 amino acids. V trimming: 5 bases; J trimming: 0 bases; junction bases outside the gene matches: 4. The germline CDR1 and CDR2 sequences are LNHNV and YYDKDF (reference sequence). In DNA form, the CDR3 reads TGTGCCACCAGCTGGAAGCGGGGGGGCTCCTACAATGAGCAGTTCTTC. Residues: CATSWKRGGSYNEQFF.

The chain is built from TRBV5-4 and TRBJ2-7, with D perhaps matching TRBD1 (5 bases). Looked up from germline, CDR1 is SGHNT and CDR2 is YYREEE (reference sequence). V dropped 4 bases and J dropped 2 bases, with 13 bases sitting between them. This CDR3 has 14 amino acids. The CDR3 nucleotides are TGTGCCAGCAGCCTTCAGGGAACCCCCTACGAGCAGTACTTC. Amino acid sequence: CASSLQGTPYEQYF.

The rearrangement links TRBV18 to TRBJ2-5, with 7 bases that match TRBD1. The V and J ends lost 0 bases and 2 bases, in that order; junction bases with no gene match: 3. Germline V gene sequence: CDR1 KGHSH, CDR2 LQKENI. This CDR3 has 15 residues. CDR3 sequence reads: CASSPPGQLQETQYF. The CDR3 DNA is TGTGCCAGCTCACCACCGGGACAGTTACAAGAGACCCAGTACTTC.